This TCR beta chain was identified during a study of a mutant IDH1 vaccine in newly diagnosed glioma. The wider study: Treated individuals were approximately 62% male and about 38% female, averaging about 42 years of age. The earlier regimen, radiotherapy, temozolomide, or both, was most often both. Study findings and constraints: Pseudoprogression seemed unrelated to changes in top peripheral T cell clonotypes. Immune responses induced by the vaccine were seen in 93.3% of patients, spanning multiple MHC alleles.

This CDR3 spans 14 amino acids. The V gene lost 5 bases and the J gene lost 8 bases, with 15 bases spanning the gap. CDR1 MNHEY and CDR2 SVGAGI come from the germline V gene. Described time point: week 11, during vaccination. Topical imiquimod was applied with each vaccine dose, which held 300 ug of mutant IDH1 20-mer peptide. This clone was observed a single time. Its antigen is not known. Assay used: immunoSEQ multiplex PCR; TCRdb lists only in-frame clones, some missing. The table includes some 54,000 clones, roughly nine tenths detected once. The chain carries TRBV6-5 and TRBJ1-4, with a weak D call TRBD1 (6 bases). The sequence came from a man in his forties or fifties with glioma. The input for sequencing was PBMCs, taken from a glioma patient whose treatment included an IDH1 peptide vaccine. CDR3 residues: CASSKQGVGEKLFF. In DNA form, the CDR3 reads TGTGCCAGCAGTAAACAGGGAGTTGGGGAAAAACTGTTTTTT.